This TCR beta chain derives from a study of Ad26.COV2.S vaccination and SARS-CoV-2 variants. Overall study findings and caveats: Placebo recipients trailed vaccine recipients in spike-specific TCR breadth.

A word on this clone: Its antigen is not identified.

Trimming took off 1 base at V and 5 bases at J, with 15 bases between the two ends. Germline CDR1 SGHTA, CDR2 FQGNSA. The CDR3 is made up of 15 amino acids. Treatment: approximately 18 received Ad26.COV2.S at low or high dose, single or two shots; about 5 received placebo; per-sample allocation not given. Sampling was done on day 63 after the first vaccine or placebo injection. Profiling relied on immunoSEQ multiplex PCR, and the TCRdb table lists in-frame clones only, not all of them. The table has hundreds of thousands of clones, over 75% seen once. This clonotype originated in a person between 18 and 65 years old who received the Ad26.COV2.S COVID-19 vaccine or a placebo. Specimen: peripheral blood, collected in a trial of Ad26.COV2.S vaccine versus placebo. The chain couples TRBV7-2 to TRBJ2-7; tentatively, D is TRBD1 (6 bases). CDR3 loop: CASSLVTGRAHEQYF. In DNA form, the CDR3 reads TGTGCCAGCAGCTTAGTAACAGGGAGAGCGCACGAGCAGTACTTC.